Sequencing of this T cell receptor beta chain was carried out in a study of cytotoxic CD8 clonotypes in ibrutinib-treated CLL. Study summary: Investigators reported some 24 partial and 2 complete responses; after median about 70 months, approximately 15 patients remained remitted and about 12 progressed.

The source of approximately 1.9 micrograms of genomic DNA for TCR beta libraries was cryopreserved PBMCs. Study results and limitations: Sustained-remission and progressing patients had different sampling times.

This clone showed up just a few times. Its antigen remains unidentified. Sequencing used immunoSEQ multiplex PCR; TCRdb keeps in-frame clones, though not all of them. The sample yields roughly 330,000 clones, about 64% seen once. The clonotype comes from a human donor with chronic lymphocytic leukemia. The material sequenced was PBMCs, taken after 36 months of ibrutinib treatment.

Written as DNA, the CDR3 is TGTGCCAGCAAACGCCTAGGCAGATCCTACGAGCAGTACTTC. It specifies CASKRLGRSYEQYF. The chain links TRBV7-9 to TRBJ2-7, with D uncertain. The germline V gene encodes CDR1 SEHNR and CDR2 FQNEAQ (reference sequence). Trimming removed 7 bases at V and 1 base at J, with 14 bases between. The CDR3 consists of 14 residues.